The T cell receptor beta chain under discussion was sequenced for a study of multiple sclerosis patients with progressive multifocal leukoencephalopathy. Study-wide results and limits: Clones expanded at PML were already present before and during natalizumab. At PML onset, no shared TRBV or TRBJ gene usage was seen.

This clone was counted a few times. Its antigen is as yet unknown. Per the germline V gene, CDR1 is SNHLY and CDR2 is FYNNEI. V was trimmed by 11 bases and J by 0 bases, leaving 13 bases between them. CDR3 size: 13 residues. Time point meaning: time of PML onset. Only in-frame clones appear in the TCRdb table, and some are missing; sequencing was by immunoSEQ multiplex PCR. The table has about 32,000 clones, roughly 87% seen once. The sample here was PBMCs, taken from a patient treated with natalizumab. The origin of this receptor is a woman in her forties with progressive multifocal leukoencephalopathy. The rearrangement joins TRBV2 to TRBJ1-1; tentative D call: TRBD1 (5 bases). The CDR3 region is CAGRQMMNTEAFF. CDR3 nucleotides: TGTGCCGGACGACAGATGATGAACACTGAAGCTTTCTTT.